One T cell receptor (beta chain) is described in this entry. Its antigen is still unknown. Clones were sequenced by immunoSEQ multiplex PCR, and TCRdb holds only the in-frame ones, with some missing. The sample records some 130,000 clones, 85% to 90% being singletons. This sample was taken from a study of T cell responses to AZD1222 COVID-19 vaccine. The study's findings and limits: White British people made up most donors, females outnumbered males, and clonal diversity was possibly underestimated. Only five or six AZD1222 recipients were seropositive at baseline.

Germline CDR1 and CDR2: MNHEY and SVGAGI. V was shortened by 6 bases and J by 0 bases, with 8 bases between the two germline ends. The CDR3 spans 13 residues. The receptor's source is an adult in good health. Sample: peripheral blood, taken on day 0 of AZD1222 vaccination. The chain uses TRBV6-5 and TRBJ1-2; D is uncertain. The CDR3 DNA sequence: TGTGCCAGCAGGCTGCAAGCTAACTATGGCTACACCTTC. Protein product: CASRLQANYGYTF.